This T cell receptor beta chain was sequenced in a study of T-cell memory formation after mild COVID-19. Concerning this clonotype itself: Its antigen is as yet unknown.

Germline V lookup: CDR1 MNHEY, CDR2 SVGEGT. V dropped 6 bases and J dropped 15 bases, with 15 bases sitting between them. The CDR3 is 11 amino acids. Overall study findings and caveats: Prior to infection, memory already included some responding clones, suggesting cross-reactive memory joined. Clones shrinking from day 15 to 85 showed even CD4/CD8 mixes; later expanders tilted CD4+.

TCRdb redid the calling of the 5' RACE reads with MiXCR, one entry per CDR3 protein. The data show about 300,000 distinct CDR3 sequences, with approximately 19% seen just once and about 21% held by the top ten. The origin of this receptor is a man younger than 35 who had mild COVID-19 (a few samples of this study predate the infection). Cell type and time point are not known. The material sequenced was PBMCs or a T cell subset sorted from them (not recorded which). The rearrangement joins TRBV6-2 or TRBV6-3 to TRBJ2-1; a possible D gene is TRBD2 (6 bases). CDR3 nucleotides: TGTGCCAGCAGCAACGGGGGTGCTCGGTTCTTC. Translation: CASSNGGARFF.